This T cell receptor beta chain was observed in a study of beta chain features in type 1 diabetes. Every bit of the isolated RNA underwent reverse transcription, so sequencing read expressed TCRB transcripts. Sequencing was performed with immunoSEQ multiplex PCR; in TCRdb, only in-frame clones are kept and a portion is missing. Of 240,000 or so clones detected, around 65% appear once; the ten largest clones hold approximately 0.05%. Based on CD45RO/CCR7/CD25/CD127/CD95/CD27, CD4+ regulatory, stem cell-like memory, naive and central memory cells were sorted. The ends lost 5 bases at V and 8 bases at J; junction bases unmatched: 5. CDR3 length: 11 residues. Germline V gene lookup returns CDR1 SQVTM and CDR2 ANQGSEA. Overall study findings and caveats: TCRB CDR3s from Type 1 diabetes patients were moderately but significantly shorter in all four CD4+ subsets. Relative to healthy donors, patients appeared to have naive, central memory and Treg TCRB repertoires that were more similar. Equally in patients and controls, shorter templates might have been favored by PCR.

A note on this clone: Its specificity is unknown.

The TCR sequence derives from a man between 25 and 39 years old in good health. Specimen: naive CD4+ T cells from blood. This rearrangement joins TRBV29-1 to TRBJ1-2; 7 bases match TRBD1. DNA of the CDR3: TGCAGCGTTCGGGACAGTGGCGGCTACACCTTC. It codes for CSVRDSGGYTF.